This T cell receptor (beta chain) was documented in a study of breast tumors, draining lymph nodes, adjacent tissues. Study-wide results and limits: Tumors had less TCR diversity than lymph nodes, more than nontumor tissue.

With V trimmed by 2 bases and J by 7 bases, 6 bases remained unmatched. The CDR3 runs 15 residues. Germline CDR1 is MNHEY and CDR2 is SVGEGT. Note on this clonotype: Its antigen remains unknown.

TCRdb re-analysed the multiplex PCR reads in MiXCR, keeping a single row per CDR3 protein. The data contain tens of thousands of distinct CDR3 sequences, 23% of them singletons. The gene calls are TRBV6-2 or TRBV6-3 and TRBJ1-5; TRBD1 aligns across 9 bases. The receptor was derived from a female donor with breast cancer. Some clones in this sample may be carry-over from other donors' samples. Sequenced material: breast tumor tissue. In DNA form, the CDR3 reads TGTGCCAGCAGTTACCGGGGGGGACAGGGACAGCCCCAGCATTTT. It yields the protein CASSYRGGQGQPQHF.